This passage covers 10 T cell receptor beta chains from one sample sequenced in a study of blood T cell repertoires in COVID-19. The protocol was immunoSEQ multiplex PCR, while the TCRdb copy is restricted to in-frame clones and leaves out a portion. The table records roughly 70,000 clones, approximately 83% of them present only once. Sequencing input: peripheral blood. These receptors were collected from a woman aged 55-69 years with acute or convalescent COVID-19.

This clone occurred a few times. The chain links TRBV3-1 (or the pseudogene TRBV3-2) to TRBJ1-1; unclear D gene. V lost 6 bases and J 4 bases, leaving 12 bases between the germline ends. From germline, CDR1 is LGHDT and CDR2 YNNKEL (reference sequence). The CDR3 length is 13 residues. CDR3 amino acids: CASRHREGTEAFF. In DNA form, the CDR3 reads TGTGCCAGCAGGCATAGGGAGGGCACTGAAGCTTTCTTT.

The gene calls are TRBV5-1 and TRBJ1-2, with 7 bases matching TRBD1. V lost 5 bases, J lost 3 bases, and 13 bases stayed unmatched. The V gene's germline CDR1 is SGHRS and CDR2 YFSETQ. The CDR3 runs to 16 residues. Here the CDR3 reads CASSWGTASGDYGYTF. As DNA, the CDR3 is TGCGCCAGCAGTTGGGGGACAGCCTCGGGGGACTATGGCTACACCTTC.

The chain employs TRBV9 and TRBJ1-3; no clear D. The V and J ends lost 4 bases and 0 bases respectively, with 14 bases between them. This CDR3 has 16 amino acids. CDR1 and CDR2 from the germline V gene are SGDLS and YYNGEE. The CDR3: CASSPHEAVSGNTIYF. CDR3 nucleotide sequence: TGTGCCAGCAGCCCCCATGAGGCGGTCTCTGGAAACACCATATATTTT.

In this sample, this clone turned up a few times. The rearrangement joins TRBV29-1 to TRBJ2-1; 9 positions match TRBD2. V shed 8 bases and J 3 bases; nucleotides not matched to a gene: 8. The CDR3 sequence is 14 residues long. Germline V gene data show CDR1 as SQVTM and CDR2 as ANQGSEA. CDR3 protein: CSFNAGGGYNEQFF. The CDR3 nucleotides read TGCAGCTTCAACGCGGGGGGGGGCTACAATGAGCAGTTCTTC.

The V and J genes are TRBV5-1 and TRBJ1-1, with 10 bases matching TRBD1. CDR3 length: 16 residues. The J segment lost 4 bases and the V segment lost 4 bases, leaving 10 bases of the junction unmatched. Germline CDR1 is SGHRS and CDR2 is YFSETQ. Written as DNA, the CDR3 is TGCGCCAGCAGCCCTACCGACAGGGGGCTCGCCACTGAAGCTTTCTTT. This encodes CASSPTDRGLATEAFF.

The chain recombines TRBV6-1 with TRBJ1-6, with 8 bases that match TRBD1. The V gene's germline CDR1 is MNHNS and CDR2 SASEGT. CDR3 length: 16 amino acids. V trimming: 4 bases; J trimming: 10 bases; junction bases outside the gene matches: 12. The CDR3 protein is CASSVLEGQGGSPLHF. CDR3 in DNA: TGTGCCAGCAGTGTCCTCGAAGGACAGGGCGGATCACCCCTCCACTTT.

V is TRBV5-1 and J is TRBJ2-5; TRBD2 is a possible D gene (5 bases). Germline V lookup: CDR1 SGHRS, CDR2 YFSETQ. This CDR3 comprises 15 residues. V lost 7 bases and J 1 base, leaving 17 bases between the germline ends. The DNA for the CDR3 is TGCGCCAGCGCGGGTCGGGCGGTCTTCCAAGAGACCCAGTACTTC. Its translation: CASAGRAVFQETQYF.

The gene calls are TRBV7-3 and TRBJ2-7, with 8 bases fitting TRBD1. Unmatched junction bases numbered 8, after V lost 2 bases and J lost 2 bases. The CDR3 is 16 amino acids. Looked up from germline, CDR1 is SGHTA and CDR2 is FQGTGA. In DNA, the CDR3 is TGTGCCAGCAGCTTAGCCCCGACAGGGGCCCCCTACGAGCAGTACTTC. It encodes CASSLAPTGAPYEQYF.

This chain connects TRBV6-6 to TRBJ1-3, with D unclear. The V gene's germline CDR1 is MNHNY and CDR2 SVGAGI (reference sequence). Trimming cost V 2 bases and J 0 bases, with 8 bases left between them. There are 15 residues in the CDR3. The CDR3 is CASSYRGVSGNTIYF. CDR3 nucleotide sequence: TGTGCCAGCAGTTACCGGGGAGTCTCTGGAAACACCATATATTTT.

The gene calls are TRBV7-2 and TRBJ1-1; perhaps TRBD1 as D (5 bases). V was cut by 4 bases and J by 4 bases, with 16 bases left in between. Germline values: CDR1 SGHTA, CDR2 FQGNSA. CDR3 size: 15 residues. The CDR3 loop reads CASSYVSGGSTEAFF. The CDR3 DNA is TGTGCCAGCAGCTACGTCTCCGGGGGAAGCACTGAAGCTTTCTTT.